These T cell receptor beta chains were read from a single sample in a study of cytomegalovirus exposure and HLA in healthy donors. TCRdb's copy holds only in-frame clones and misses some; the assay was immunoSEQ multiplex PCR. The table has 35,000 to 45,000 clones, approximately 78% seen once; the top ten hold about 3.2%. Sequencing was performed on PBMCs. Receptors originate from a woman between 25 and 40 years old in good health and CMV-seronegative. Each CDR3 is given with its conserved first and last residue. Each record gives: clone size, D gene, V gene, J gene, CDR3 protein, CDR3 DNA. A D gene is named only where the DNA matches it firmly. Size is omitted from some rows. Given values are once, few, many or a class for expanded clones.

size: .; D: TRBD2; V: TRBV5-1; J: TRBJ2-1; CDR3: CASSLTWTSGSYNEQFF; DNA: TGCGCCAGCAGCTTGACCTGGACTAGCGGGAGCTACAATGAGCAGTTCTTC
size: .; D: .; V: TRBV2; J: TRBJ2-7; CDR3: CASSEQGVSYEQYF; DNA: TGTGCCAGCAGTGAACAAGGAGTCTCCTACGAGCAGTACTTC
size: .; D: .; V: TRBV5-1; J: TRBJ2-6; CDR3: CASSLDGGANVLTF; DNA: TGCGCCAGCAGCTTGGACGGTGGGGCCAACGTCCTGACTTTC
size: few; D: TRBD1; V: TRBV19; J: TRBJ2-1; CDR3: CASSYRGYNEQFF; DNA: TGTGCCAGTAGTTACAGGGGTTACAATGAGCAGTTCTTC
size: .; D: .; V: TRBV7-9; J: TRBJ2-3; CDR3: CASSPPNTGTDTQYF; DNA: TGTGCCAGCAGCCCACCCAACACGGGGACAGATACGCAGTATTTT
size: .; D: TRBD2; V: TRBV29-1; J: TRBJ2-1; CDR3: CSVVASGGVLDEQFF; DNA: TGCAGCGTTGTTGCTAGCGGGGGGGTCCTTGATGAGCAGTTCTTC
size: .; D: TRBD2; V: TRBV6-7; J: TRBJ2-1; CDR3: CASRFSGLGIYNEQFF; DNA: TGTGCCAGCAGATTTAGCGGGTTGGGGATCTACAATGAGCAGTTCTTC
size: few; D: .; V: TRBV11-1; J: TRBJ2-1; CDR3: CASSFGLGGGEQFF; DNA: TGTGCCAGCAGCTTCGGTTTGGGGGGTGGTGAGCAGTTCTTC
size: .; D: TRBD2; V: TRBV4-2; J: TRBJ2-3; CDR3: CASSQESGGVTDTQYF; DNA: TGTGCCAGCAGCCAAGAGTCGGGAGGGGTCACAGATACGCAGTATTTT
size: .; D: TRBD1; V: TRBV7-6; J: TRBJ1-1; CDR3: CASSLNPTGENTEAFF; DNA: TGTGCCAGCAGCTTAAACCCGACAGGGGAGAACACTGAAGCTTTCTTT
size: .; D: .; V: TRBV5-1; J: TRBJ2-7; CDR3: CASSFGHSYEQYF; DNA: TGCGCCAGCAGCTTCGGACACTCCTACGAGCAGTACTTC
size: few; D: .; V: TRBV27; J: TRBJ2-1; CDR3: CASSLSAYNEQFF; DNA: TGTGCCAGCAGTTTATCAGCTTACAATGAGCAGTTCTTC
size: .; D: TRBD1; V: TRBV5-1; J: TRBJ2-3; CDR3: CASSSTGQGSDTQYF; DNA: TGCGCCAGCAGCTCGACAGGACAGGGTTCAGATACGCAGTATTTT
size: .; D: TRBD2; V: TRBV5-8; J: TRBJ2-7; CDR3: CASSLAGDPEQYF; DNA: TGTGCCAGCAGTCTAGCGGGAGATCCCGAGCAGTACTTC
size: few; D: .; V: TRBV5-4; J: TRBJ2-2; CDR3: CASSLIGWASNTGELFF; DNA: TGTGCCAGCAGCTTGATTGGGTGGGCATCGAACACCGGGGAGCTGTTTTTT
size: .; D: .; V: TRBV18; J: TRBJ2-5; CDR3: CASSYSGETQYF; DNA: TGTGCCAGCTCATACAGCGGGGAGACCCAGTACTTC
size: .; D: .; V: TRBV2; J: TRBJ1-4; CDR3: CASKHRALNEKLFF; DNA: TGTGCCAGCAAGCACAGGGCCCTAAATGAAAAACTGTTTTTT
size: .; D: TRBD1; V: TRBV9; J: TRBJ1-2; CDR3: CASSRTGDYGYTF; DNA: TGTGCCAGCAGCCGGACAGGGGACTATGGCTACACCTTC
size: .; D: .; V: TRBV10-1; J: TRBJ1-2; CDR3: CASSESGRAGYTF; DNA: TGCGCCAGCAGTGAGTCGGGCAGGGCTGGCTACACCTTC
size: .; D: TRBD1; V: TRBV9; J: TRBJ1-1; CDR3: CASSVRQGNTEAFF; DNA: TGTGCCAGCAGCGTGAGACAGGGGAACACTGAAGCTTTCTTT
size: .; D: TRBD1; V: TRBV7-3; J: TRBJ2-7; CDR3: CASSTGTGSDEQYF; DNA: TGTGCCAGCAGCACGGGGACAGGCTCGGACGAGCAGTACTTC
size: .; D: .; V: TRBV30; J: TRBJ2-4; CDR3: CAWSPTQAAKNIQYF; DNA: TGTGCCTGGAGTCCGACACAGGCAGCCAAAAACATTCAGTACTTC
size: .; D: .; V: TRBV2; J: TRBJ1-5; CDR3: CASSAQGNQPQHF; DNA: TGTGCCAGCAGTGCACAGGGCAATCAGCCCCAGCATTTT
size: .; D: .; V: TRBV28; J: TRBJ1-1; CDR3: CASSFDRSRYQAFF; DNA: TGTGCCAGCAGTTTCGATCGTTCTAGGTATCAGGCTTTCTTT
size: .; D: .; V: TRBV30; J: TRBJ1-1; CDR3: CAWSALQGGTEAFF; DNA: TGTGCCTGGAGTGCTCTCCAGGGTGGAACTGAAGCTTTCTTT
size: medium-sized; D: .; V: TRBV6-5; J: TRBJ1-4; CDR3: CASSSAVGATNEKLFF; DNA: TGTGCCAGCAGTTCCGCGGTGGGGGCGACTAATGAAAAACTGTTTTTT
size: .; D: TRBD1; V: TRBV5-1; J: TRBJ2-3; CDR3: CASSFLGDSSDTQYF; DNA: TGCGCCAGCAGCTTCCTGGGGGACAGTTCAGATACGCAGTATTTT
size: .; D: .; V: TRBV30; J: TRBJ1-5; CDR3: CAWSAGQYSNQPQHF; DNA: TGTGCCTGGAGTGCCGGACAGTATAGCAATCAGCCCCAGCATTTT
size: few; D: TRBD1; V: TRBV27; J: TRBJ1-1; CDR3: CASSFNRGATEAFF; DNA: TGTGCCAGCAGTTTTAACAGGGGAGCCACTGAAGCTTTCTTT
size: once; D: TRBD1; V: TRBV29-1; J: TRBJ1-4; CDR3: CSVETTGGDEKLFF; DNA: TGCAGCGTTGAGACGACAGGGGGCGATGAAAAACTGTTTTTT
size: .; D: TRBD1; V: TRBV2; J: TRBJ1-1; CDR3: CASGDSLEAFF; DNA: TGTGCCAGCGGGGACAGCCTAGAAGCTTTCTTT
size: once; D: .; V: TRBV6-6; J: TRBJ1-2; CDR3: CASRHDSSYQGYTF; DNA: TGTGCCAGCAGGCATGACAGCTCCTATCAGGGCTACACCTTC
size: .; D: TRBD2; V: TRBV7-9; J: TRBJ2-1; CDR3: CASKPGLAGVYEQFF; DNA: TGTGCCAGCAAACCGGGACTGGCGGGAGTGTATGAGCAGTTCTTC
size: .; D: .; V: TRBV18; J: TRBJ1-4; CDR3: CASSRDSSTNEKLFF; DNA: TGTGCCAGCTCCCGCGACAGTTCAACTAATGAAAAACTGTTTTTT
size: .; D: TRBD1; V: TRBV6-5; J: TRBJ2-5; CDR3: CASSASDRGRETQYF; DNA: TGTGCCAGCAGTGCGTCAGACAGGGGTAGAGAGACCCAGTACTTC
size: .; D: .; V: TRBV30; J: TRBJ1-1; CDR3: CAWRGEVEGLGEAFF; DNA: TGTGCCTGGAGGGGGGAGGTGGAGGGGCTAGGTGAAGCTTTCTTT
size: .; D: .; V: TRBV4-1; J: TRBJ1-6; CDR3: CASSQDRGRLMALHF; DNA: TGCGCCAGCAGCCAAGACAGGGGCCGCTTGATGGCCCTCCACTTT
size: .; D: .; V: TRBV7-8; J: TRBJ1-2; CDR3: CASSLGIAGASYGYTF; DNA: TGTGCCAGCAGCTTAGGTATCGCAGGCGCGAGCTATGGCTACACCTTC
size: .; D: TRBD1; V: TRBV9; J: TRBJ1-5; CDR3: CASSLTGVNNQPQHF; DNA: TGTGCCAGCAGCCTAACAGGGGTGAACAATCAGCCCCAGCATTTT
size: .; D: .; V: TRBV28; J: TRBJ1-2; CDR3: CASIATNNYGYTF; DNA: TGTGCCAGCATTGCAACTAATAACTATGGCTACACCTTC
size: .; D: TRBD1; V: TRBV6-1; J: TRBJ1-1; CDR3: CASSGTGRTEAFF; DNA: TGTGCCAGCAGTGGGACAGGTCGCACTGAAGCTTTCTTT
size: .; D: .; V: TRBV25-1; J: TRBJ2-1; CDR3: CASTGPPGRPSSYNEQFF; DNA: TGTGCCAGCACTGGCCCCCCGGGGAGGCCCAGCTCCTACAATGAGCAGTTCTTC
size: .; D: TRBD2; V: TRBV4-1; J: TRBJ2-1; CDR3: CASSPEAGGFEQFF; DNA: TGCGCCAGCAGCCCCGAAGCGGGGGGCTTTGAGCAGTTCTTC
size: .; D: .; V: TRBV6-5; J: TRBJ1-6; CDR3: CASSHRRWDNSPLHF; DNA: TGTGCCAGCAGTCACAGACGCTGGGATAATTCACCCCTCCACTTT
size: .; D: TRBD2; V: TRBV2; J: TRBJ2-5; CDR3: CASRRGGLAGTETQYF; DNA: TGTGCCAGCCGTCGAGGGGGACTAGCGGGGACAGAGACCCAGTACTTC
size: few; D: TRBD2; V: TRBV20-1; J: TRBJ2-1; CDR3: CSAGAGLQFF; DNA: TGCAGTGCTGGGGCGGGACTACAGTTCTTC